The present entry profiles one T cell receptor delta chain with its context. The antigen is undetermined. A read error is likely here: a far larger clone is one base away. Other DNA sequences in this sample translate to the same CDR3. TCRdb fed the multiplex PCR reads to CATT. In the table there are 75,000 to 100,000 delta-chain clones, around 1.4% of which are singletons. The data were taken from a study of γδ T cells in repeated Plasmodium falciparum infection. Study background: Samples were taken at baseline, before some infections, and 21 days after each. General study results and limits: Vgamma9/Vdelta2+ repertoires stayed stably polyclonal over time and infection. Compared with Australian children, Malian Vdelta2-negative repertoires seemed more clonal, less diverse, less shared. The Malian cohort came from a small rural village of predominantly one ethnic group.

The germline V gene has CDR1 GEAIGNYY and CDR2 EKD. The CDR3 loop spans 16 amino acids. Flow sorting of PBMC yielded separate Vgamma9/Vdelta2+ and Vdelta2-negative gammadelta T cell populations for bulk repertoire analysis. The chain uses TRDV2 and TRDJ3, with a weak D call TRDD2 (5 bases). TCRdb records no J gene; here it was assigned by comparing the DNA to germline. Sequenced material: gamma-delta T cells from blood. This sequence was found in a pool of human donors (malaria-infected and uninfected, not separated). CDR3 residues: CACDTFASWDTRQMFF. The CDR3, as DNA: TGTGCCTGCGACACCTTCGCCTCCTGGGACACCCGACAGATGTTTTTC.